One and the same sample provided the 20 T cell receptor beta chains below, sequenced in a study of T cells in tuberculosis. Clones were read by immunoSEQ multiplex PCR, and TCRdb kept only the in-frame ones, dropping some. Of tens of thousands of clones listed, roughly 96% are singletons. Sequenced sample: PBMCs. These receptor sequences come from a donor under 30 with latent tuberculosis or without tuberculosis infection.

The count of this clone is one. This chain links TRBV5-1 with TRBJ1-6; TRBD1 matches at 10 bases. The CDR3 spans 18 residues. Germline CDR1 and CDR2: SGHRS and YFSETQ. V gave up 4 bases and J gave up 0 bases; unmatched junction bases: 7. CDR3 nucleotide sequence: TGCGCCAGCAGCCCCCGGGACAGGGGATACTCCTATAATTCACCCCTCCACTTT. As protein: CASSPRDRGYSYNSPLHF. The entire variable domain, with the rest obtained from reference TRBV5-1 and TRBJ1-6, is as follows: KAGVTQTPRYLIKTRGQQVTLSCSPISGHRSVSWYQQTPGQGLQFLFEYFSETQRNKGNFPGRFSGRQFSNSRSEMNVSTLELGDSALYLCASSPRDRGYSYNSPLHFGNGTRLTVT.

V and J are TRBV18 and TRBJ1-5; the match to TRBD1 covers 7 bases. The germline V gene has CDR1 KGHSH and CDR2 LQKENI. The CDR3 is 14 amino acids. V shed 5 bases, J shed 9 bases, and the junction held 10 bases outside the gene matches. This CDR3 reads CASSSTGPPMPQHF. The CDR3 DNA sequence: TGTGCCAGCTCATCGACAGGGCCCCCGATGCCCCAGCATTTT.

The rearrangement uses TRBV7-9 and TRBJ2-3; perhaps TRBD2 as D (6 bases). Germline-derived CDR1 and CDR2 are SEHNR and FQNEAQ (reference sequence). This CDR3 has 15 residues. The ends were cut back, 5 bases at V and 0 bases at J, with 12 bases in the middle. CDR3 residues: CASSLQSGSTDTQYF. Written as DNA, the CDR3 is TGTGCCAGCAGCCTTCAAAGCGGGAGCACAGATACGCAGTATTTT.

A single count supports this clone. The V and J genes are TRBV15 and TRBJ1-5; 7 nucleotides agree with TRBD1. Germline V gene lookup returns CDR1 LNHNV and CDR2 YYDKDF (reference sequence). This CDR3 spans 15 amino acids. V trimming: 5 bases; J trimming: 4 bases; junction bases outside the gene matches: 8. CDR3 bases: TGTGCCACCAGCGTCCTTGACAGGGAAAATCAGCCCCAGCATTTT. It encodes CATSVLDRENQPQHF.

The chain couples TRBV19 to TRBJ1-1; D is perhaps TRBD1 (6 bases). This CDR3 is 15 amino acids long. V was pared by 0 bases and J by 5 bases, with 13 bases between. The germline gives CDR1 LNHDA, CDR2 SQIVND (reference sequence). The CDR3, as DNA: TGTGCCAGTAGTATAGATTCCAGGGGCCCAACTGAAGCTTTCTTT. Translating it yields CASSIDSRGPTEAFF.

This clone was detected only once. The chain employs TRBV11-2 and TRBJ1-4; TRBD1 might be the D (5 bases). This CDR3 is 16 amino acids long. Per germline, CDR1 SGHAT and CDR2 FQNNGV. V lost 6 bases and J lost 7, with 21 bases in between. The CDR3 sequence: CASSRGTAGRGEKLFF. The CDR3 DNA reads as TGTGCCAGCAGTCGAGGGACCGCGGGGCGCGGTGAAAAACTGTTTTTT.

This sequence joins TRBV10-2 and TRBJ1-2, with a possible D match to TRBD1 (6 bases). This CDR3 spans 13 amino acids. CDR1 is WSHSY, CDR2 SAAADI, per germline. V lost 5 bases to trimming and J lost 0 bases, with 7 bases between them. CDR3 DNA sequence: TGCGCCAGCAGTAGGGGGACTAACTATGGCTACACCTTC. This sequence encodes CASSRGTNYGYTF.

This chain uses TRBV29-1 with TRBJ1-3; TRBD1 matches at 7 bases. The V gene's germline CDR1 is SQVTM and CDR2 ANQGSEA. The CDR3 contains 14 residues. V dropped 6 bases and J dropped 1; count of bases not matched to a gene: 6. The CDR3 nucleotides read TGCAGCGTATCGACAGGGATATCTGGAAACACCATATATTTT. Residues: CSVSTGISGNTIYF.

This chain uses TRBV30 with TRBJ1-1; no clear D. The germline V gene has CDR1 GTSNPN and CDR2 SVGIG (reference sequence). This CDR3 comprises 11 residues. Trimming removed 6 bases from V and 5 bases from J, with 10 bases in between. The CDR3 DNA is TGTGCCTGCGGGGTGGGGACTGAAGCTTTCTTT. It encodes CACGVGTEAFF.

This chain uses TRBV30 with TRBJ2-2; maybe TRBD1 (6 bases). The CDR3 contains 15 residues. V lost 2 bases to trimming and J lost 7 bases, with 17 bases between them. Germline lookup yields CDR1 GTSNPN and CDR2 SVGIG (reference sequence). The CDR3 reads CAWSRTRGTGGELFF. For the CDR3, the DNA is TGTGCCTGGAGTCGAACTAGGGGGACGGGCGGGGAGCTGTTTTTT.

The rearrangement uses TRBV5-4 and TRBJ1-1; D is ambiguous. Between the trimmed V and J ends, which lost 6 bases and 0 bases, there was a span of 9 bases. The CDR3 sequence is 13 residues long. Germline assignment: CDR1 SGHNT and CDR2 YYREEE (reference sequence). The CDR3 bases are TGTGCCAGCACGGGTGCTCTGAACACTGAAGCTTTCTTT. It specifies CASTGALNTEAFF.

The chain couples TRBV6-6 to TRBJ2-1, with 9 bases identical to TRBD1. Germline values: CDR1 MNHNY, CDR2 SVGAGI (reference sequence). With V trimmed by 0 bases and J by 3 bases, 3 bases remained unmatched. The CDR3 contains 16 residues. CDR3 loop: CASSYSGQGFYNEQFF. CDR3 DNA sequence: TGTGCCAGCAGTTACTCGGGACAGGGCTTCTACAATGAGCAGTTCTTC.

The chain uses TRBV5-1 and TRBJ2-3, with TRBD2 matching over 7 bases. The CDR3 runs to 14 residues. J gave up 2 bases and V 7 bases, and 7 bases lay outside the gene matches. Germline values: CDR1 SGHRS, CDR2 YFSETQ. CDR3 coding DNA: TGCGCCAGCGGGGGAGCGGGAAACACAGATACGCAGTATTTT. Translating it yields CASGGAGNTDTQYF.

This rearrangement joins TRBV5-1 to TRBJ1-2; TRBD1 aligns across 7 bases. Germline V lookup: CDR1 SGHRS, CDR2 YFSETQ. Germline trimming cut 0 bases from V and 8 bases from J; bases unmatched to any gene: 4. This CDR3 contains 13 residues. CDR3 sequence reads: CASSLDRGIGYTF. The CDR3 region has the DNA TGCGCCAGCAGCTTGGACAGGGGAATAGGCTACACCTTC.

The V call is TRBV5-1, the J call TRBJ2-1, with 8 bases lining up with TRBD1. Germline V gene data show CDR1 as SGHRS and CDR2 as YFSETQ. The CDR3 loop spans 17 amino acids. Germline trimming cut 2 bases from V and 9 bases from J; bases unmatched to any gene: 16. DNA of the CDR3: TGCGCCAGCAGCTTACGCGCCGCTGGACAGGGAAGGTTTGAGCAGTTCTTC. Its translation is CASSLRAAGQGRFEQFF.

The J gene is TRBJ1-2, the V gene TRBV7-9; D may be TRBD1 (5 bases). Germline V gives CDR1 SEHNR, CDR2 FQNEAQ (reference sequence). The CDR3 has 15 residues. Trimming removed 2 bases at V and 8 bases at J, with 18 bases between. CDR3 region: CASSLFARELQGYTF. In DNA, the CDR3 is TGTGCCAGCAGCTTATTCGCCAGGGAACTTCAAGGCTACACCTTC.

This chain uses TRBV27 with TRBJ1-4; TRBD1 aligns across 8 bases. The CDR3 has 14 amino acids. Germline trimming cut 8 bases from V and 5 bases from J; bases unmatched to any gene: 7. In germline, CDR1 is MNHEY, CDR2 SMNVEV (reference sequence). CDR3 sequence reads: CASGQGLVNEKLFF. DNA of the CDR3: TGTGCCAGCGGACAGGGTTTGGTAAATGAAAAACTGTTTTTT.

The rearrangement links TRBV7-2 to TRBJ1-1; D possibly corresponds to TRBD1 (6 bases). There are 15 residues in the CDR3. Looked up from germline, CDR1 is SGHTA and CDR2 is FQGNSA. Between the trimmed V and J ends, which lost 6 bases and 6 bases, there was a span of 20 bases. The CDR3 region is CASRPPTGMTAEAFF. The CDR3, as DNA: TGTGCCAGCAGACCCCCCACAGGGATGACAGCTGAAGCTTTCTTT.

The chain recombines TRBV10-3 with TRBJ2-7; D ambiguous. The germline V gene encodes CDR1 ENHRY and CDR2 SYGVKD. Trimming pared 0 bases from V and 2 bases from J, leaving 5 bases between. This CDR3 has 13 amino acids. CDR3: CAISESLTYEQYF. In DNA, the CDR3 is TGTGCCATCAGTGAGTCGTTAACCTACGAGCAGTACTTC.

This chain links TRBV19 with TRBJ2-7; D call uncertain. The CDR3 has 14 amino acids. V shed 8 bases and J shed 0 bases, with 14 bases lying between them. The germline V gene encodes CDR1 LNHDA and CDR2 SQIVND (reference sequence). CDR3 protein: CASADLRSSYEQYF. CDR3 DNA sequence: TGTGCCAGTGCAGATTTAAGGAGCTCCTACGAGCAGTACTTC.